This T cell receptor (beta chain) originates from a study of blood T cell repertoires in COVID-19 (dated by TCRdb to 2020 to 2022). Broadly, across the study: Samples from collaborators originated in the United States, Italy and Spain and spanned both the acute and convalescent phases of COVID-19. The prospective study material was composed of cDNA or gDNA derived from T cells, B-cell-depleted T cells, or PBMCs. The dataset comprised deeply sampled blood TCRbeta repertoires from subjects exposed to, actively infected with, or recovered from COVID-19. A freely available public database, intended as a resource for researchers studying the immune response to SARS-CoV-2, is where the repertoires were released. The samples were drawn from two sources: the first 160 participants of the ongoing ImmuneRACE study, and approximately 1,300 subjects contributed by 6 global collaborators. A de-identified subject ID, COVID-19 status, age in years and sex were almost always included in the sample metadata. HLA class I and class II types, where available, came from metadata supplied by the sample provider rather than from assay-based typing. Study-level results and caveats: The amount of clinical and demographic metadata varied by source and participant and was provided uncurated.

TCRbeta CDR3 regions were amplified from genomic DNA by means of the immunoSEQ Assay, a bias-controlled multiplex PCR. The study's own analysis went as follows. The number of nucleated cells in each sample was estimated by amplification of reference gene primers within the assay. Sequence reads were collapsed and filtered to measure the absolute abundance of every unique TCRbeta CDR3 rearrangement. Productive Simpson clonality was computed per sample as the square root of Simpson's diversity index over productive rearrangements. Imported from immuneACCESS, the table was reduced by TCRdb to in-frame sequences with V and J called. These copies leave out some clones; in studies compared against another copy, an unresolved V gene accounts for under half, and the cause of the remainder is not known. The DNA was the basis for D and trimming; V, J and clone size are from that table. For this sample there are hundreds of thousands of clones; approximately 83% appear just once. In total, the top ten clones hold less than 4% of the sample.

This clone has only a few counts. Its recognized antigen is unknown. One base away there is no much larger clone; base qualities are not given. In the prospective study, participants were roughly 18 to 89 years old, resided in 25 or so geographic areas of the United States, and were enrolled through a virtual design. Cohort assignment in the prospective study relied on participant-reported clinical history from a screening survey and a study questionnaire. Mobile phlebotomists in the prospective study collected whole blood, serum and a nasopharyngeal or oropharyngeal swab from every participant. Additional blood draws and questionnaires over a 2-month period could optionally be provided by prospective study participants. Blood samples from the prospective study were shipped frozen or at room temperature prior to DNA extraction. V gives up 7 bases and J gives up 3 bases, and the segment between their germline ends measures 10 bases. CDR1 and CDR2 are read off the germline V gene as MNHEY and SVGAGI. The CDR3 holds 13 amino acids from the cysteine to the phenylalanine. Only the CDR3 portion is preserved as DNA: 39 bases, with reading frame beginning at the first base.

The TCR sequence derives from a woman between 40 and 50 years old with acute COVID-19. Sample: PBMCs or T cells enriched from blood (not recorded which). The rearranged segments are TRBV6-5 and TRBJ1-3, with the identity of the D gene unclear. The CDR3 amino acid sequence is: CASNPGFGNTIYF. The DNA reads as follows: TGTGCCAGCAACCCGGGTTTTGGAAACACCATATATTTT.